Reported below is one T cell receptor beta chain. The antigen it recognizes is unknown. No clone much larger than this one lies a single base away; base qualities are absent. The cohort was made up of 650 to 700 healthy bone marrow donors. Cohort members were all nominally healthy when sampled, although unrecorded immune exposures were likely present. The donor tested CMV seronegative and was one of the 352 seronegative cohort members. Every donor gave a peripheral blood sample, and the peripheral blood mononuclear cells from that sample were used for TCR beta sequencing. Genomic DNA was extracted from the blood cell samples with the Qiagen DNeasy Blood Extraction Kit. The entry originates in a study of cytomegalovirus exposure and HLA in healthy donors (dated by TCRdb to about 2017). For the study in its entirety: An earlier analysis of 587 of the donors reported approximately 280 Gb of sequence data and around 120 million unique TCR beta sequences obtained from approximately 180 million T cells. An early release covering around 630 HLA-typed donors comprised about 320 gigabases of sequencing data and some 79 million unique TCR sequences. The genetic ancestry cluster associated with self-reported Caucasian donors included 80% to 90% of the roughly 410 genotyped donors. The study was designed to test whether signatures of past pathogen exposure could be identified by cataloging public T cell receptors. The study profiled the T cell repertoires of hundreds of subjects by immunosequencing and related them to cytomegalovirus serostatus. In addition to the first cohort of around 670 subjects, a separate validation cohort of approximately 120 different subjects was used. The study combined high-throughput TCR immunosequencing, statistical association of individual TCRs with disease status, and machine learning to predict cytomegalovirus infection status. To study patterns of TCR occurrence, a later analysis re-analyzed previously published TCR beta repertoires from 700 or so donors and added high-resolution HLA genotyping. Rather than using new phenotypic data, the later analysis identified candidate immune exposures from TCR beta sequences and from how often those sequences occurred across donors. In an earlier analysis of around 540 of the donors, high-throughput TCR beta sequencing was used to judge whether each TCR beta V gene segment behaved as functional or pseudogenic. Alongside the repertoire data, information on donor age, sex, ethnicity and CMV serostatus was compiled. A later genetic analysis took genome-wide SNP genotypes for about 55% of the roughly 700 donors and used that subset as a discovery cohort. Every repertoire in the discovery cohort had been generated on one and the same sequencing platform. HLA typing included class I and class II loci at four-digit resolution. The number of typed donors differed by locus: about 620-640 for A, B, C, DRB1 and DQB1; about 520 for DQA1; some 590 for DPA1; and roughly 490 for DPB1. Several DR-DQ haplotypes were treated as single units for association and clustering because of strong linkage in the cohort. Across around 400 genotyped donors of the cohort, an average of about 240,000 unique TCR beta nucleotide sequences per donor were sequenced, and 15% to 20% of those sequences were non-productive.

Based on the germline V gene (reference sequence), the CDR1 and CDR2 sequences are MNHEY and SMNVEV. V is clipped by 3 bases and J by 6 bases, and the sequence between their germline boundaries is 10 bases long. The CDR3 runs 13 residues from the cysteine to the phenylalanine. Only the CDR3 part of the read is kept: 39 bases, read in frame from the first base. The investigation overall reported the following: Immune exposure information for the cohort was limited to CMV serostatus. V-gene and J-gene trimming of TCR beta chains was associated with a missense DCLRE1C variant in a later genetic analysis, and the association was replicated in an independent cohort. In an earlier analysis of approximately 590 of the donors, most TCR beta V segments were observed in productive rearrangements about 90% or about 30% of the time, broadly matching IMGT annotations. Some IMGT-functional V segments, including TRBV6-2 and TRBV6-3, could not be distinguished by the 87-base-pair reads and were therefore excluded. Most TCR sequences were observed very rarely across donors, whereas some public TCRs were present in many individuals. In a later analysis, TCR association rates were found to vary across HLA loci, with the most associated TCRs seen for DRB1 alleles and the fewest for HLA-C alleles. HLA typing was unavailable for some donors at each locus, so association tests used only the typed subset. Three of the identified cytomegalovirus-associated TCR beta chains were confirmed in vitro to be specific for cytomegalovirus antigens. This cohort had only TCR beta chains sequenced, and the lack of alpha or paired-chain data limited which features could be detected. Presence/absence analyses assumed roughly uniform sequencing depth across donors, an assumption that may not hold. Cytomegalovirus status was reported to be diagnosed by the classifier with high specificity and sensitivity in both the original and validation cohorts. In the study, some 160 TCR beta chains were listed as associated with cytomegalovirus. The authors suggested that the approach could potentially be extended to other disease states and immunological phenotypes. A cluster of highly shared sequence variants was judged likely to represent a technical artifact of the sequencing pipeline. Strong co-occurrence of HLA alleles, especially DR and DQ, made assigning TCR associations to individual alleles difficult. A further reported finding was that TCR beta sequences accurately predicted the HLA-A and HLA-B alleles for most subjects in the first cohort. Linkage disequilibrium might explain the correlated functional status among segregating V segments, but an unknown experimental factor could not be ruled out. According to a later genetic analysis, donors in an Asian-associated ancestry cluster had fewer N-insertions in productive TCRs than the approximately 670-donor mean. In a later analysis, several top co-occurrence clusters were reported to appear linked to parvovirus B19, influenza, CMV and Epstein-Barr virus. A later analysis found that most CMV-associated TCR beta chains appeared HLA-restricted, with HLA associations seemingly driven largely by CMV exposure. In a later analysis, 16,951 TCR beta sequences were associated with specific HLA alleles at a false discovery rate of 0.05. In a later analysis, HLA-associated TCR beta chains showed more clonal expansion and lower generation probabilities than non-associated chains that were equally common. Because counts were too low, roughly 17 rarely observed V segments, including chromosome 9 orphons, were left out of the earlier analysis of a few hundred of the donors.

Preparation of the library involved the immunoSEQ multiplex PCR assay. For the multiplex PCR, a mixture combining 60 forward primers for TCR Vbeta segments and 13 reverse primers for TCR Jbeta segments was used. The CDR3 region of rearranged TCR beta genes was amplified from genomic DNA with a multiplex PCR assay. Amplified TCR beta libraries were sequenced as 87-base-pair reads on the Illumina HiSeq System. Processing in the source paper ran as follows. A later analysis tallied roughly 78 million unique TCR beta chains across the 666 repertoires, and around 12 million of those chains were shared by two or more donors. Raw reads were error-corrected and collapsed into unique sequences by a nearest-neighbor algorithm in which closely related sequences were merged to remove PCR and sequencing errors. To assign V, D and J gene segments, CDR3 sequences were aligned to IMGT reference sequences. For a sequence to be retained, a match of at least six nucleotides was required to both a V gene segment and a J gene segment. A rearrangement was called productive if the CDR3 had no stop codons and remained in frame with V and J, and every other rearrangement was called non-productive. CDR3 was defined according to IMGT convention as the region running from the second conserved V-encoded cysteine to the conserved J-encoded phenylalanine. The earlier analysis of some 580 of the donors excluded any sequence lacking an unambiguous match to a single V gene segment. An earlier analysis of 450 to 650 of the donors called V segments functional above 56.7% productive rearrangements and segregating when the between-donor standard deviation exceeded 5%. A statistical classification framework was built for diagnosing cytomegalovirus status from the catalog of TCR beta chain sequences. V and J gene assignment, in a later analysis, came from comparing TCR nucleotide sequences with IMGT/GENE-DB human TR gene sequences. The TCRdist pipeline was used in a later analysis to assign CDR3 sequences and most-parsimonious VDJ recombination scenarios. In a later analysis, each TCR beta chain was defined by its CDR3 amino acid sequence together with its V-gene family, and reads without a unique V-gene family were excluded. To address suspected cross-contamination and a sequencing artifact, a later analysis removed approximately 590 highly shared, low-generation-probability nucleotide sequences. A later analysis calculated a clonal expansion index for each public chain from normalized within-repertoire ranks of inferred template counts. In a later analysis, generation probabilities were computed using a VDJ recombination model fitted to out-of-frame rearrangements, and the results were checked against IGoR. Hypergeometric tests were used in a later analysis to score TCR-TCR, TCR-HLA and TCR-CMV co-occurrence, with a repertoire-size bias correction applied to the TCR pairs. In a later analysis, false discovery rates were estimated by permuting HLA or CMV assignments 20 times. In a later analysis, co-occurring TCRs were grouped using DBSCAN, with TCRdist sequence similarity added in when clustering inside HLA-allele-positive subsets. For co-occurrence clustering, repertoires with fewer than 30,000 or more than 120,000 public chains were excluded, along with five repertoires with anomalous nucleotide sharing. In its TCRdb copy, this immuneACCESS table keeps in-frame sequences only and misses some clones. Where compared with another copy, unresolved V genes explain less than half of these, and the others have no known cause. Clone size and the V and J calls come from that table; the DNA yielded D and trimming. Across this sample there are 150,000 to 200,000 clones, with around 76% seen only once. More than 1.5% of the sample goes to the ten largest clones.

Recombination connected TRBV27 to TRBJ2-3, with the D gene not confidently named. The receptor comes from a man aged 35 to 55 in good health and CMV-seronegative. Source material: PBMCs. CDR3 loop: CASSFFSEDTQYF. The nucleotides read TGTGCCAGCAGTTTCTTTTCGGAGGATACGCAGTATTTT.